The 9 T cell receptor beta chains in this list originate from one sample, sequenced in a study of T cells in Graves' hyperthyroidism and ophthalmopathy. Amplified TCR beta CDR3 regions derived from RNA transcripts. First-round RT-PCR with HTBI primers amplified the TCR CDR3 region. TCRdb reanalysed the multiplex PCR reads using MiXCR and keeps one entry per CDR3 protein. The table lists more than 500,000 distinct CDR3 sequences, around 15% of them singletons, with around 3.9% in the top ten. The specimen was blood. The receptors derive from a woman in her 30s with Graves' hyperthyroidism.

This chain joins TRBV6-5 and TRBJ2-7; D is ambiguous. Trimming stripped 2 bases from V and 1 base from J, with 6 bases between. The CDR3 extends over 13 amino acids. Looked up from germline, CDR1 is MNHEY and CDR2 is SVGAGI. The CDR3 DNA reads TGTGCCAGCAGTTACCGGATATCCTACGAGCAGTACTTC. Its protein is CASSYRISYEQYF.

This clonotype was counted ten times or more. The V and J genes are TRBV5-1 and TRBJ1-1; D ambiguous. Germline-derived CDR1 and CDR2 are SGHRS and YFSETQ. The V and J ends lost 6 bases and 1 base respectively, with 4 bases between them. This CDR3 is 11 amino acids long. The CDR3 loop reads CASKQNTEAFF. As DNA, the CDR3 is TGCGCCAGCAAGCAGAACACTGAAGCTTTCTTT.

Points on this clonotype: Possible read error: a much larger clone is one base away. The chain has TRBV18 and TRBJ1-5; maybe TRBD1 (5 bases). The CDR3 spans 15 residues. Germline lookup yields CDR1 KGHSH and CDR2 LQKENI. The V end was cut by 3 bases, the J end by 5 bases, with 14 bases between. The CDR3 DNA sequence: TGTGCCAGCTCACCGGGGATAGGGACCCATCAGCCCCAGCATTTT. Translated: CASSPGIGTHQPQHF.

The V call is TRBV19, the J call TRBJ2-3; D unresolved. V shed 7 bases and J shed 0 bases, with 17 bases lying between them. The CDR3 covers 16 residues. Germline lookup yields CDR1 LNHDA and CDR2 SQIVND (reference sequence). CDR3 loop: CASTRDGSGSTDTQYF. CDR3 nucleotides: TGTGCCAGTACCAGAGACGGATCAGGTAGCACAGATACGCAGTATTTT.

A few counts support this clonotype. The rearrangement uses TRBV6-1 and TRBJ1-5; D uncertain. The CDR3 consists of 15 residues. CDR1 is MNHNS and CDR2 is SASEGT in the germline V gene. V was cut by 5 bases and J by 0 bases, with 11 bases left in between. The CDR3 here is CASSSGFYSNQPQHF. The CDR3 region has the DNA TGTGCCAGCAGTTCAGGATTTTATAGCAATCAGCCCCAGCATTTT.

As concerns this clonotype: One end of the junction is discordant with germline, which a read error may explain. The CDR3: CARSVWGDEQFF. The CDR3 DNA is TGTGCCCGGAGTGTATGGGGAGATGAGCAGTTCTTC. The chain has TRBV30 and TRBJ2-1, with a weak D call TRBD2 (5 bases). The CDR3 has 12 residues. Germline CDR1 and CDR2: GTSNPN and SVGIG (reference sequence).

This clonotype was observed at least ten times. The J gene is TRBJ1-2, the V gene TRBV20-1; 7 nucleotides agree with TRBD1. The CDR3 is 14 amino acids. Losses at the gene ends were 4 bases for V and 8 bases for J; bases not matched to a gene: 13. The germline CDR1 and CDR2 sequences are DFQATT and SNEGSKA (reference sequence). The CDR3 spells CSAKKTGWGAGYTF. The CDR3 DNA reads TGCAGTGCTAAAAAGACAGGGTGGGGTGCAGGCTACACCTTC.

This clonotype was detected ten times or more. The CDR3 bases are TGTGCCAGCAGCTTTACTAGCGTCACAGATACGCAGTATTTT. Residues: CASSFTSVTDTQYF. The chain recombines TRBV11-2 with TRBJ2-3; TRBD2 matches 7 bases. Trimming cost V 3 bases and J 2 bases; bases outside gene matches: 2. Germline lookup yields CDR1 SGHAT and CDR2 FQNNGV. The CDR3 sequence is 14 residues long.

This clonotype came up many times. The chain has TRBV18 and TRBJ2-3; D uncertain. V was trimmed by 1 base and J by 4 bases, leaving 15 bases between them. This CDR3 is built from 16 residues. CDR1 is KGHSH, CDR2 LQKENI, per germline. The chain's CDR3 is CASSPLSGPRADTQYF. The CDR3, as DNA: TGTGCCAGCTCACCACTGTCGGGCCCTAGGGCAGATACGCAGTATTTT.